The clone carrying this TCR beta chain occurred a few times. Its specificity is not known. One heparinised draw of blood, averaging about 110 mL, came from each donor. Sorting of CD4+ naive, central memory, regulatory and stem cell-like memory cells was performed via CD45RO/CCR7/CD25/CD127/CD95/CD27. This CDR3 is built from 16 residues. Germline V gene lookup returns CDR1 SGHTA and CDR2 FQGTGA. J lost 5 bases, V lost 5 bases, and 10 bases had no gene match. This sample is part of a study of beta chain features in type 1 diabetes. Every bit of the isolated RNA underwent reverse transcription, so sequencing read expressed TCRB transcripts. Sequenced by immunoSEQ multiplex PCR; TCRdb stores in-frame clones only, minus some. This table has around 340,000 clones, roughly 8% appearing once. Overall study findings and caveats: Moderate yet significant TCRB CDR3 shortening was seen in Type 1 diabetes patients in all four CD4+ subsets.

The sequence came from a woman aged 18-29 years in good health. Specimen: central memory CD4+ T cells from blood. The genes are TRBV7-3 and TRBJ2-1; 9 bases fit TRBD1. The CDR3 is CASSAKTGTGNNEQFF. The CDR3 DNA is TGTGCCAGCAGCGCGAAGACCGGGACAGGGAACAATGAGCAGTTCTTC.